The clone carrying this T cell receptor (beta chain) was detected once. What it binds is unknown. The data derive from a study of T cell repertoires in cytomegalovirus infection. In TCRdb, the reads were re-called with MiXCR into one record per CDR3 protein. The table shows some 310,000 distinct CDR3 sequences, with 25% occurring only once. CDR3 length: 16 amino acids. CDR1 SEHNR and CDR2 FQNEAQ come from the germline V gene (reference sequence). Trimming removed 3 bases from V and 3 bases from J, with 17 bases in between. This rearrangement joins TRBV7-9 to TRBJ2-5; possible D gene TRBD2, 6 bases. Specimen: cultured PBMCs, collected from culture after CMV antigen stimulation. The sequence came from a human donor in good health (CMV status not recorded). Some clones in this sample may be carry-over from other donors' samples. The CDR3 bases are TGTGCCAGCAGCTTTCCACGCGGGGATAATGAAGAGACCCAGTACTTC. Residues: CASSFPRGDNEETQYF. Variable domain in full (rest from reference TRBV7-9 and TRBJ2-5): DTGVSQNPRHKITKRGQNVTFRCDPISEHNRLYWYRQTLGQGPEFLTYFQNEAQLEKSRLLSDRFSAERPKGSFSTLEIQRTEQGDSAMYLCASSFPRGDNEETQYFGPGTRLLVL.